The rows below give T cell receptor beta chains drawn from one sample of a study of identical twins. TCRdb reprocessed the 5' RACE reads with MiXCR, giving one entry per CDR3 protein. This table holds 500,000 to 600,000 distinct CDR3 sequences, about 20% found once. The sample was also linked to a second study, of T cells expressing NK-cell markers.

The sequencing input was CD4+ T cells sorted from blood. The receptor set was obtained from a young woman in good health. CDR3s include the opening cysteine and the closing phenylalanine or tryptophan. D genes are given only for firm matches. A clone size is listed for some rows: how often the clone was seen (once, few, many), or a class if it is expanded.

J	V	D	size	DNA	CDR3
TRBJ2-1	TRBV2	NA	NA	TGTGCCAGCAGTTATTGGCAAGGGAATGAGCAGTTCTTC	CASSYWQGNEQFF
TRBJ2-7	TRBV5-1	NA	NA	TGCGCCAGCAGCTTGGTCGCAGGAGTAACCTACGAGCAGTACTTC	CASSLVAGVTYEQYF
TRBJ2-7	TRBV6-5	NA	few	TGTGCCAGCAGTTACGAATATGGCAGATTTTACTACGAGCAGTACTTC	CASSYEYGRFYYEQYF
TRBJ2-3	TRBV12-3/TRBV12-4	NA	few	TGTGCCAGCAGTTCGGGGGAGGATACGCAGTATTTT	CASSSGEDTQYF
TRBJ2-1	TRBV29-1	NA	NA	TGCAGCGTTGAAGGAATGGTTAATGAGCAGTTCTTC	CSVEGMVNEQFF
TRBJ2-7	TRBV6-2/TRBV6-3	NA	NA	TGTGCCAGCAGTTACGGTGTCTACGAGCAGTACTTC	CASSYGVYEQYF
TRBJ2-1	TRBV29-1	NA	few	TGCAGCGGCGCCACCGGACTCCCAAGGGGCAATGAGCAGTTCTTC	CSGATGLPRGNEQFF
TRBJ2-3	TRBV18	TRBD2	NA	TGTGCCAGCTCACCCGGGACTAGCGGGCGAGATACGCAGTATTTT	CASSPGTSGRDTQYF
TRBJ1-4	TRBV29-1	NA	few	TGCAGCGTTGATTCTGGGACGGGTGAAAAACTGTTTTTT	CSVDSGTGEKLFF
TRBJ1-1	TRBV5-1	NA	NA	TGCGCCAGCAGCTTGGTTCCGGGGATAGCTTTCTTT	CASSLVPGIAFF
TRBJ2-3	TRBV6-2/TRBV6-3	TRBD2	NA	TGTGCCAGCAGTTATCTGGGTACTAGCGGAGATACGCAGTATTTT	CASSYLGTSGDTQYF
TRBJ2-3	TRBV20-1	NA	few	TGCAGTGCCACGGGACTAGATACGCAGTATTTT	CSATGLDTQYF
TRBJ1-2	TRBV29-1	TRBD1	NA	TGCAGCGTTGAACCGGGACAGCGCTATGGTTACACCTTC	CSVEPGQRYGYTF
TRBJ1-2	TRBV27	TRBD1	NA	TGTGCCAGCAGTCCCCAAATGGACAGGGGCGGCTACACCTTC	CASSPQMDRGGYTF
TRBJ2-7	TRBV12-3/TRBV12-4	TRBD2	few	TGTGCCAGCACCCAGACTAGCGGGGGCCCCTACGAGCAGTACTTC	CASTQTSGGPYEQYF
TRBJ2-1	TRBV20-1	TRBD2	NA	TGCAGTGCTAGAAGGCGGCTAGCGGAGGTGGGGCACTACAATGAGCAGTTCTTC	CSARRRLAEVGHYNEQFF
TRBJ2-5	TRBV4-1	NA	NA	TGCGCCAGCAGCCAAGAATTTGGGCGACAGGCTGGGTGGGAGACCCAGTACTTC	CASSQEFGRQAGWETQYF
TRBJ2-1	TRBV2	NA	NA	TGTGCCAGCGGGGGGCAAAATTACAATGAGCAGTTCTTC	CASGGQNYNEQFF
TRBJ2-3	TRBV6-1	NA	NA	TGTGCCAGCAGGTCAGGGGGGCGCACAGATACGCAGTATTTT	CASRSGGRTDTQYF
TRBJ2-7	TRBV15	TRBD2	few	TGTGCCACCAGCTGGGGGTTGAGCGGGGGGATCCACGAGCAGTACTTC	CATSWGLSGGIHEQYF
TRBJ1-2	TRBV20-1	NA	few	TGCAGTGCCCCCGACAGACGTAACTATGGCTACACCTTC	CSAPDRRNYGYTF
TRBJ1-1	TRBV5-1	NA	few	TGCGCCAGCAGCTTGGCCGGGGGCGCCACTGAAGCTTTCTTT	CASSLAGGATEAFF
TRBJ1-2	TRBV28	TRBD1	NA	TGTGCCAGCAGTTCCCCGGGACAGGGGGCGTGGGGCTACACCTTC	CASSSPGQGAWGYTF
TRBJ2-3	TRBV21-1	NA	NA	TGTGCCAGCAGCAAGGAGGGGGCGGGCACAGATACGCAGTATTTT	CASSKEGAGTDTQYF
TRBJ2-1	TRBV7-2	NA	NA	TGTGCCAGCAGCTCCACTAACACGGCCTACAATGAGCAGTTCTTC	CASSSTNTAYNEQFF
TRBJ2-5	TRBV5-1	NA	few	TGCGCCAGCAGCCCCCGGGACGGACAAGAGACCCAGTACTTC	CASSPRDGQETQYF
TRBJ1-2	TRBV7-9	TRBD1	few	TGTGCCAGCAGCACCGACAGGGTTGGCGATGGCTACACCTTC	CASSTDRVGDGYTF
TRBJ2-3	TRBV12-3/TRBV12-4	TRBD1	few	TGTGCCAGCAGTTCCTCCCGGGACAGGGGAACAGATACGCAGTATTTT	CASSSSRDRGTDTQYF
TRBJ2-1	TRBV11-1	TRBD2	few	TGTGCCAGCATCCTCCGGGGGCGTGGTGGGACTAGCGGGAGTCATGAGCAGTTCTTC	CASILRGRGGTSGSHEQFF
TRBJ2-1	TRBV24-1	NA	few	TGTGCCACCAGTGATGCGGGGGCCAGCTCCTACAATGAGCAGTTCTTC	CATSDAGASSYNEQFF
TRBJ2-3	TRBV7-2	NA	NA	TGTGCCAGCAGTTTTAGGGGGGTGGGGCAGTATTTT	CASSFRGVGQYF
TRBJ1-2	TRBV3-1	NA	few	TGTGCCAGCAGCCAAGATCCCCAGGTCCACTATGGCTACACCTTC	CASSQDPQVHYGYTF
TRBJ1-4	TRBV5-1	NA	NA	TGCGCCAGCCGCAGGGGACCTACGCCTGATGAAAAACTGTTTTTT	CASRRGPTPDEKLFF
TRBJ1-2	TRBV2	NA	few	TGTGCCAGCAGTAGGGACACTGGCTATGGCTACACCTTC	CASSRDTGYGYTF
TRBJ2-5	TRBV5-1	TRBD2	few	TGCGCCAGCAGCTCCGGACTAGCGGGACGCCAAGAGACCCAGTACTTC	CASSSGLAGRQETQYF
TRBJ2-1	TRBV5-1	NA	NA	TGCGCCAGCCCCCCCTACAATGAGCAGTTCTTC	CASPPYNEQFF
TRBJ2-4	TRBV5-8	NA	once	TGTGCCAGCAGCTGGAACGGGGGCGGTAGGGGCATTCAGTACTTC	CASSWNGGGRGIQYF